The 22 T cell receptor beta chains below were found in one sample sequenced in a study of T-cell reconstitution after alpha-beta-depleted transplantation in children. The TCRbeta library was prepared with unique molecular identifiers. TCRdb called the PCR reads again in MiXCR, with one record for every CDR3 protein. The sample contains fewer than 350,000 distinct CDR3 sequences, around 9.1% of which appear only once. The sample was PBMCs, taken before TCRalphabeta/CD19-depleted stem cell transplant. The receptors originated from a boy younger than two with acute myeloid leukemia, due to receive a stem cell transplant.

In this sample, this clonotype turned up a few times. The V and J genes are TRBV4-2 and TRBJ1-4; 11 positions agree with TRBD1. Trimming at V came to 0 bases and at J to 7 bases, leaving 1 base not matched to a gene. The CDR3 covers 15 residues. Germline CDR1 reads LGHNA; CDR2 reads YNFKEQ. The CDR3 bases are TGTGCCAGCAGCCAAGATGGACAGGGGGCTGAAAAACTGTTTTTT. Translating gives CASSQDGQGAEKLFF.

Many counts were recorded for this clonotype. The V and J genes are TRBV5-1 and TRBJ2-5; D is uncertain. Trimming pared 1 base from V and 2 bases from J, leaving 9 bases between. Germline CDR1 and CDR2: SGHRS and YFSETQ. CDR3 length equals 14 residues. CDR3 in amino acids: CASSLRSFQETQYF. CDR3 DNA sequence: TGCGCCAGCAGCTTGAGGTCTTTTCAAGAGACCCAGTACTTC.

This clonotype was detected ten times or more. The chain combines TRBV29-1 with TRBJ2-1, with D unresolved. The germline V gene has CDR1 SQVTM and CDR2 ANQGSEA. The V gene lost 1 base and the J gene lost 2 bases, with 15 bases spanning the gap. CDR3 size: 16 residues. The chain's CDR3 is CSVEVWTPRAYNEQFF. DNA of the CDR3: TGCAGCGTTGAAGTTTGGACGCCCCGAGCCTACAATGAGCAGTTCTTC.

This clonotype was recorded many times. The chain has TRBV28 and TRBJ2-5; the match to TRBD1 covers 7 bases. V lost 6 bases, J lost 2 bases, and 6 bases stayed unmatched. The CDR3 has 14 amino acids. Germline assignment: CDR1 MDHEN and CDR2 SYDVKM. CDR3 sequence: CASRQTGNQETQYF. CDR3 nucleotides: TGTGCCAGCAGACAGACAGGGAATCAAGAGACCCAGTACTTC.

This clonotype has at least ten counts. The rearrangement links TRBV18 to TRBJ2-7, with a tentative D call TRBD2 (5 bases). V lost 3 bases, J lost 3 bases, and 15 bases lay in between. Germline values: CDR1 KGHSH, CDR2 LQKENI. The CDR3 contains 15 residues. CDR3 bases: TGTGCCAGCTCACCTCGAGCTAGCAGAAACTACGAGCAGTACTTC. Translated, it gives CASSPRASRNYEQYF.

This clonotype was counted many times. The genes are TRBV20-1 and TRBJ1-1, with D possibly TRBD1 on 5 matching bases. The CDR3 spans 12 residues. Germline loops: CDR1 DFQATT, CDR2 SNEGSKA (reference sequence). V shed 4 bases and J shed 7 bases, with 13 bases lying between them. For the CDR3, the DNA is TGCAGTGCTACTGAGACAGCCTTTGAAGCTTTCTTT. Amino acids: CSATETAFEAFF.

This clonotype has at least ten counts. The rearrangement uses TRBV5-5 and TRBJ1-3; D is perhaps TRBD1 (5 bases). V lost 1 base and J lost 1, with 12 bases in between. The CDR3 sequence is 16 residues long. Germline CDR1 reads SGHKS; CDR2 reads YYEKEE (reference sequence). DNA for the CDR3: TGTGCCAGCAGCTTGCTTCGGGGACGGTCTGGAAACACCATATATTTT. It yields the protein CASSLLRGRSGNTIYF.

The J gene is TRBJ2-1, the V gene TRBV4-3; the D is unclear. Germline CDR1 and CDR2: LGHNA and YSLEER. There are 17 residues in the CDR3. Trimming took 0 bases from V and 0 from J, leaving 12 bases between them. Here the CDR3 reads CASSQDYIRGSYNEQFF. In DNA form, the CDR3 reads TGCGCCAGCAGCCAAGACTATATTCGTGGCTCCTACAATGAGCAGTTCTTC.

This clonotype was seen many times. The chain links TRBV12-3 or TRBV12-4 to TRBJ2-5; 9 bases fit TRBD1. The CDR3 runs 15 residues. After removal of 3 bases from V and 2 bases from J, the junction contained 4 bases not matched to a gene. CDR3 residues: CASSFRDRVQETQYF. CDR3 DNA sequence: TGTGCCAGCAGTTTCCGGGACAGGGTTCAAGAGACCCAGTACTTC.

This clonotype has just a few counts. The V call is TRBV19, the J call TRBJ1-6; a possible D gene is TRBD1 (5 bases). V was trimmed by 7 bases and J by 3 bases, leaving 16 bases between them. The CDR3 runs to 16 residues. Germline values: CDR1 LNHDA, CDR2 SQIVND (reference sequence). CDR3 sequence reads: CASTPGIGGYNSPLHF. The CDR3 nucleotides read TGTGCCAGTACCCCTGGGATCGGGGGCTATAATTCACCCCTCCACTTT.

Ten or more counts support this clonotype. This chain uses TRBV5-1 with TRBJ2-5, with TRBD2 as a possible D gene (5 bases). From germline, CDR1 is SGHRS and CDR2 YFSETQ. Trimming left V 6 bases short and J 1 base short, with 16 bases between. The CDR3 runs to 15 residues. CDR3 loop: CASTLTRGSQETQYF. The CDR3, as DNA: TGCGCCAGCACCCTGACCCGGGGATCCCAAGAGACCCAGTACTTC.

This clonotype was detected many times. This CDR3 is CASSLEDRASPYEQYF. DNA for the CDR3: TGTGCCAGCAGCTTAGAGGACAGGGCTTCTCCCTACGAGCAGTACTTC. V gene TRBV13 combines with J gene TRBJ2-7; 8 bases map to TRBD1. The V gene end was trimmed by 1 base and the J gene end by 2 bases; junction bases not matched to a gene: 7. The CDR3 runs 16 residues. Germline V gene sequence: CDR1 PRHDT, CDR2 FYEKMQ (reference sequence). The variable domain in full, completed from reference TRBV13 and TRBJ2-7, reads AAGVIQSPRHLIKEKRETATLKCYPIPRHDTVYWYQQGPGQDPQFLISFYEKMQSDKGSIPDRFSAQQFSDYHSELNMSSLELGDSALYFCASSLEDRASPYEQYFGPGTRLTVT.

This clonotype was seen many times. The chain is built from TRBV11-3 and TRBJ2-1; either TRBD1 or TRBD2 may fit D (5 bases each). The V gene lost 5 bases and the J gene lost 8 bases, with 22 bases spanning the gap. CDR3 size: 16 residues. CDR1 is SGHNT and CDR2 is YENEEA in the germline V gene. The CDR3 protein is CASSNTRGLLRDEQFF. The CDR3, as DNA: TGTGCCAGCAGCAATACACGGGGCCTTCTAAGGGATGAGCAGTTCTTC.

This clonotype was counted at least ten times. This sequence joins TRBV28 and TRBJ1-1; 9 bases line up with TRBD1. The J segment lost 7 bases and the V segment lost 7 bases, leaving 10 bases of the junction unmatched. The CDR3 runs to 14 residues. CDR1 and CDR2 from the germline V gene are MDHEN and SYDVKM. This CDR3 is CASIQDRGGGEAFF. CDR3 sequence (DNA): TGTGCCAGCATCCAGGACAGGGGAGGCGGTGAAGCTTTCTTT. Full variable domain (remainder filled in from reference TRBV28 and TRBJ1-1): DVKVTQSSRYLVKRTGEKVFLECVQDMDHENMFWYRQDPGLGLRLIYFSYDVKMKEKGDIPEGYSVSREKKERFSLILESASTNQTSMYLCASIQDRGGGEAFFGQGTRLTVV.

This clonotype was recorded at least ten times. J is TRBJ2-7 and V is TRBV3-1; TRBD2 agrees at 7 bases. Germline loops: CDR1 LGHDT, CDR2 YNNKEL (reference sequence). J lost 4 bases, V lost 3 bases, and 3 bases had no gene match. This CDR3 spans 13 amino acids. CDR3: CASSHGGEYEQYF. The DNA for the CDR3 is TGTGCCAGCAGCCATGGGGGGGAATACGAGCAGTACTTC.

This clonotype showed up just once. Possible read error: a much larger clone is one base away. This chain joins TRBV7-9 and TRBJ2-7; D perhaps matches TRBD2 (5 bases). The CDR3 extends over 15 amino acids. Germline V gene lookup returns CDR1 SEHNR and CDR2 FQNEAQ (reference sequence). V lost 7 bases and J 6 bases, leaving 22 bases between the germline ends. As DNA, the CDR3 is TGTGCCAGCATCCTGTCCGAACTAGGTCAAGTCGAGCAGTACTTC. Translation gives CASILSELGQVEQYF.

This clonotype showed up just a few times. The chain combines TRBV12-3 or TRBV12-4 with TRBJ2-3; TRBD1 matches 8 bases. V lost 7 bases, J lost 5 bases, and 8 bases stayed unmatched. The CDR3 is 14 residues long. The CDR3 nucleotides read TGTGCCAGCACCGGACAGGGAATAGGAGATACGCAGTATTTT. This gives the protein CASTGQGIGDTQYF.

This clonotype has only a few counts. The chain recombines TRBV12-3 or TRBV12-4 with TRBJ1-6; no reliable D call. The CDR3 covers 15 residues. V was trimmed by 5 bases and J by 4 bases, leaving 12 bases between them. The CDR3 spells CASSPGKGYNSPLHF. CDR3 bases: TGTGCCAGCAGTCCGGGAAAGGGATATAATTCACCCCTCCACTTT.

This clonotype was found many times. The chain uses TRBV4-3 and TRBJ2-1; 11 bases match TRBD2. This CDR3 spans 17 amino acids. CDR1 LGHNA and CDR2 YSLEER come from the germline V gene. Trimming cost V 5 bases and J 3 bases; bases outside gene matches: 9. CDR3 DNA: TGCGCCAGCAGCTCTACCGGTGGACTAGCGGGCTACAATGAGCAGTTCTTC. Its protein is CASSSTGGLAGYNEQFF.

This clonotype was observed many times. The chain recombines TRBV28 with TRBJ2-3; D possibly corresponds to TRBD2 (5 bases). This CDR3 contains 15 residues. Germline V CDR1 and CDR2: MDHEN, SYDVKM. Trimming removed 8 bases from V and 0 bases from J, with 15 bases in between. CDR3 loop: CASGVRRGSTDTQYF. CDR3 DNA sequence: TGTGCCAGCGGCGTCAGGCGCGGGAGCACAGATACGCAGTATTTT.

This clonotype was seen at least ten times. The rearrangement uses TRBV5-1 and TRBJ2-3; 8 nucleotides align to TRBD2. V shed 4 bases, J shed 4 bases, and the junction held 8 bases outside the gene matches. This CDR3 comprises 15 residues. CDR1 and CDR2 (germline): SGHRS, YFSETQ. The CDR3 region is CASSTGTSSADTQYF. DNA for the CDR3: TGCGCCAGCAGCACCGGGACTAGTAGCGCAGATACGCAGTATTTT.

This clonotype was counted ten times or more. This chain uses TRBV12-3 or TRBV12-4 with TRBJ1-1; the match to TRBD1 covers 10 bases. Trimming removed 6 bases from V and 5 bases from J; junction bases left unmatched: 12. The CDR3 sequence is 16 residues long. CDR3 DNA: TGTGCCAGCAGGACGGGACAGGGGTATTTGGGGACTGAAGCTTTCTTT. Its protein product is CASRTGQGYLGTEAFF.